The present T cell receptor beta chain was sequenced within a study of tumor and adjacent non-tumor tissue in lung cancer. Study background: There were some 11 adenocarcinoma, a couple of squamous cell carcinoma and 1 small cell lung cancer cases.

This sample's RNA came from whole unsorted tissue. Three rounds of nested PCR, following a modified ARM-PCR protocol, produced the TCRbeta library. MiXCR was run by TCRdb on the multiplex PCR reads, yielding one entry per CDR3 protein. The data hold 110,000 or so distinct CDR3 sequences, with roughly 74% observed a single time. General study results and limits: Significantly higher TCR diversity was found in tumor than normal lung. Patients with more diverse tumor TCRs had worse survival.

Germline V gives CDR1 MNHEY, CDR2 SVGEGT. V was cut by 10 bases and J by 4 bases, with 17 bases left in between. This CDR3 has 14 residues. On this clonotype itself: The antigen is unknown.

The material sequenced was lung tumor tissue. The rearrangement links TRBV6-2 or TRBV6-3 to TRBJ2-1; D perhaps matches TRBD1 (6 bases). The sequence derives from a woman aged 60 to 75 with non-small cell lung cancer. CDR3 nucleotide sequence: TGTGCCAACAATTACGAGGACAGTTACAATGAGCAGTTCTTC. This translates into CANNYEDSYNEQFF.